The 10 T cell receptor beta chains in this list originate from one sample, sequenced in a study of blood T cell repertoires in COVID-19. Produced via immunoSEQ multiplex PCR; TCRdb's table is partial and in-frame only. Among under 200,000 clones listed, about 86% were seen once. Specimen: peripheral blood. These receptors were obtained from a woman aged 60-75 years with COVID-19, enrolled during active disease.

The chain joins TRBV5-1 to TRBJ2-5, with 9 bases that match TRBD2. CDR1 and CDR2 from the germline V gene are SGHRS and YFSETQ. The CDR3 contains 14 residues. The V and J ends lost 3 bases and 5 bases, in that order; junction bases with no gene match: 5. CDR3 sequence: CASSSGTSSETQYF. CDR3 sequence (DNA): TGCGCCAGCAGCTCCGGGACTAGCTCTGAGACCCAGTACTTC.

J is TRBJ2-3 and V is TRBV6-6; D uncertain. This CDR3 region has 14 residues. V was trimmed by 2 bases and J by 1 base, leaving 7 bases between them. In germline, CDR1 is MNHNY, CDR2 SVGAGI (reference sequence). CDR3 protein: CASSYGQGTDTQYF. In DNA form, the CDR3 reads TGTGCCAGCAGTTACGGGCAGGGCACAGATACGCAGTATTTT.

The chain is built from TRBV11-3 and TRBJ2-2, with D hard to call. Per germline, CDR1 SGHNT and CDR2 YENEEA. This CDR3 spans 14 amino acids. V lost 5 bases to trimming and J lost 4 bases, with 11 bases between them. The CDR3 region is CASSPGEVTGELFF. CDR3 coding DNA: TGTGCCAGCAGCCCCGGAGAGGTCACCGGGGAGCTGTTTTTT.

In this sample, this clone turned up once. The chain recombines TRBV29-1 with TRBJ2-1, with TRBD2 identical over 15 bases. Losses at the gene ends were 5 bases for V and 5 bases for J; bases not matched to a gene: 10. CDR3 length: 17 amino acids. Germline V gives CDR1 SQVTM, CDR2 ANQGSEA. CDR3 in amino acids: CSVSGLAGGPANNEQFF. The CDR3 nucleotides read TGCAGCGTTTCAGGACTAGCGGGAGGGCCAGCGAACAATGAGCAGTTCTTC.

The chain is built from TRBV29-1 and TRBJ2-7; D may be TRBD1 (6 bases). The ends were cut back, 6 bases at V and 0 bases at J, with 12 bases in the middle. Germline-derived CDR1 and CDR2 are SQVTM and ANQGSEA. CDR3 length equals 13 residues. The DNA of the CDR3 is TGCAGCGTGCCTACAGGGCCCTCCTACGAGCAGTACTTC. Its protein is CSVPTGPSYEQYF.

The V gene is TRBV5-1, the J gene TRBJ2-3; no clear D gene. CDR1 is SGHRS, CDR2 YFSETQ, per germline. CDR3 size: 12 residues. The V gene lost 0 bases and the J gene lost 3 bases, with 2 bases spanning the gap. CDR3 sequence reads: CASSLATDTQYF. CDR3 DNA: TGCGCCAGCAGCTTGGCTACAGATACGCAGTATTTT. Full variable domain (rest looked up from reference TRBV5-1 and TRBJ2-3): KAGVTQTPRYLIKTRGQQVTLSCSPISGHRSVSWYQQTPGQGLQFLFEYFSETQRNKGNFPGRFSGRQFSNSRSEMNVSTLELGDSALYLCASSLATDTQYFGPGTRLTVL.

CDR3 protein: CASSLTWANSPLHF. CDR3 in DNA: TGTGCCAGCAGCTTAACTTGGGCCAATTCACCCCTCCACTTT. J is TRBJ1-6 and V is TRBV7-3, with D unclear. This CDR3 is built from 14 residues. The V gene's germline CDR1 is SGHTA and CDR2 FQGTGA. Between the trimmed V and J ends, which lost 0 bases and 7 bases, there was a span of 7 bases.

This clone was observed a single time. The CDR3 coding sequence is TGTGCCACCAGTGACACCGGGACAGGTTCATACGAGCAGTACTTC. It is translated as CATSDTGTGSYEQYF. J is TRBJ2-7 and V is TRBV24-1, with 8 bases that match TRBD1. Germline lookup yields CDR1 KGHDR and CDR2 SFDVKD. This CDR3 has 15 amino acids. Trimming removed 4 bases from V and 4 bases from J; junction bases left unmatched: 8.

The chain joins TRBV7-2 to TRBJ2-3, with TRBD2 identical over 7 bases. The CDR3 is 15 residues long. Germline loops: CDR1 SGHTA, CDR2 FQGNSA. J lost 2 bases, V lost 5 bases, and 7 bases had no gene match. CDR3 in DNA: TGTGCCAGCAGCCTCGAGCGGGGTTTCACAGATACGCAGTATTTT. It yields the protein CASSLERGFTDTQYF.

V is TRBV7-3 and J is TRBJ2-3; 13 nucleotides line up with TRBD2. J was trimmed by 5 bases and V by 1 base; bases with no gene match: 9. The germline CDR1 and CDR2 sequences are SGHTA and FQGTGA. The CDR3 totals 18 residues. DNA of the CDR3: TGTGCCAGCAGCTTAAGACTAGCGGGAGGACCAGGGGGAGATACGCAGTATTTT. Amino acids: CASSLRLAGGPGGDTQYF.